This TCR beta chain stems from a study of control samples from healthy donors and cancer patients (TCRdb year 2020). The cysteine opens and the phenylalanine closes a CDR3 of 13 amino acids. CDR3 DNA is the only sequence kept; it has 39 bases, read in frame from the first base. Per the germline V gene, SGHDN is the CDR1 and FVKESK is the CDR2. Cut back by 4 bases and 12 bases, the V and J ends lie 18 bases apart. Libraries were made using the immunoSEQ multiplex PCR assay. Imported from immuneACCESS, the table was reduced by TCRdb to in-frame sequences with V and J called. These copies leave out some clones; in studies compared against another copy, an unresolved V gene accounts for under half, and the cause of the remainder is not known. In all, the sample holds 50,000 to 65,000 clones, and approximately 90% of those were seen once. In total, the top ten clones hold 1% to 1.5% of the sample. In the case of this clone: Its antigen is unknown. Base-call qualities are not available, and no considerably larger clone is one nucleotide away.

This sequence uses TRBV14 and TRBJ2-5; the D segment could be TRBD1, given 6 matching bases. This TCR was recovered from a woman between 50 and 59 years old with colorectal cancer. The sequenced material came from PBMCs. The CDR3 here reads CASSLSPRAGEYF. The sequenced DNA is TGTGCCAGCAGCCTAAGTCCCCGGGCAGGGGAGTACTTC. The full variable domain, with segments outside the CDR3 supplied by the reference TRBV14 and TRBJ2-5 proteins, appears as EAGVTQFPSHSVIEKGQTVTLRCDPISGHDNLYWYRRVMGKEIKFLLHFVKESKQDESGMPNNRFLAERTGGTYSTLKVQPAELEDSGVYFCASSLSPRAGEYFGPGTRLLVL.